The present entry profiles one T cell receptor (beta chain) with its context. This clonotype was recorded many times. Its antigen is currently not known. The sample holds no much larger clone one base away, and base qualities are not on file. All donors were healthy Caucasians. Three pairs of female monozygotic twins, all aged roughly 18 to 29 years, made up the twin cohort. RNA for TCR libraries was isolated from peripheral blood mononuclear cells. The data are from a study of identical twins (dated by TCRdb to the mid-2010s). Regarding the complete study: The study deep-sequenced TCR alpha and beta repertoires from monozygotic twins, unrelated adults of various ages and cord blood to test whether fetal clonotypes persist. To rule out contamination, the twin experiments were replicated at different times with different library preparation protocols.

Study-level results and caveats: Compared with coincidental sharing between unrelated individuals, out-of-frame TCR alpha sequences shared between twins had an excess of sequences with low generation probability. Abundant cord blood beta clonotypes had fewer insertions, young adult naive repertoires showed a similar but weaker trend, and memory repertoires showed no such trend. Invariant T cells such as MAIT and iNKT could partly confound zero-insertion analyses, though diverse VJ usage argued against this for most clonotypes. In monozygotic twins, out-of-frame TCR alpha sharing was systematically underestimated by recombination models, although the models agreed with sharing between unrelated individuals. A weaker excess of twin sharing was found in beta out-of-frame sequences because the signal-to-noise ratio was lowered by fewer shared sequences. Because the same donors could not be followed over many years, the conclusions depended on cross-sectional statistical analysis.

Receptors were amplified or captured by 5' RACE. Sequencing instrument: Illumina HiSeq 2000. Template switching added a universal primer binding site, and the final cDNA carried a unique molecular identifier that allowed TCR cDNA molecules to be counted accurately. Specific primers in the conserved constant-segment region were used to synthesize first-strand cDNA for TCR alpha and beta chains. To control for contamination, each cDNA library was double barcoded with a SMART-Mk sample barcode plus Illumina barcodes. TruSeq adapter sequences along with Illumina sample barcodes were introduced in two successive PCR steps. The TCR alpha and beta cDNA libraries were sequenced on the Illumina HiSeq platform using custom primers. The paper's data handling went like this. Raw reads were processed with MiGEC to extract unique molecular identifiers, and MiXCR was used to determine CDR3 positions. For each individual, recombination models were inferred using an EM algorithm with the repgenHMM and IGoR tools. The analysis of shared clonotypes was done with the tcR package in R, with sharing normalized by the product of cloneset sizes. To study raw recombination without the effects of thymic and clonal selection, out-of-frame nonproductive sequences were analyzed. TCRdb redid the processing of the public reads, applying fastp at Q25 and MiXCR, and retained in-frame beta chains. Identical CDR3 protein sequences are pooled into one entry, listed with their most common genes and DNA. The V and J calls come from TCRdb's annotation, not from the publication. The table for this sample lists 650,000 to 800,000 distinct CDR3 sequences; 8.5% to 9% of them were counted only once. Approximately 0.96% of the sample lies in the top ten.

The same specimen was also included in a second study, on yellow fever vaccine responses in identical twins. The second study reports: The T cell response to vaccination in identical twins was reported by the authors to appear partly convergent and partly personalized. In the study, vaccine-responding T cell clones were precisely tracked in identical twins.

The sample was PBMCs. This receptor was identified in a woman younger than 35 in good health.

The CDR3 region: CSARPIQGIPIYNEQFF. The base sequence is TGCAGTGCTAGACCTATACAGGGCATCCCAATATACAATGAGCAGTTCTTC. The chain was built from TRBV20-1 and TRBJ2-1; a tentative D match to TRBD1 spans 6 bases. V and J lose 2 bases and 4 bases, and a span of 21 bases separates them. The CDR3 numbers 17 residues from cysteine through phenylalanine. CDR3 DNA is the only sequence kept; it has 51 bases, read in frame from the first base. CDR1 and CDR2, looked up from the germline V gene (reference sequence), are DFQATT and SNEGSKA.